This TCR beta chain was found in a study of blood T cell repertoires in COVID-19. A word on this clone: One end of the junction does not line up with germline, which may come from a read error.

This table comes from immunoSEQ multiplex PCR, and its TCRdb copy is limited to in-frame clones, with some not included. The sample holds approximately 220,000 clones, 75% to 90% seen once. The clonotype originates from a man aged 40-49 years with acute or convalescent COVID-19. The sequenced sample consisted of peripheral blood.

In DNA form, the CDR3 reads TGTGCCTGGAGTATGGCTTCTCTCTCCTTC. Its translation: CAWSMASLSF. V gene TRBV30 combines with J gene TRBJ1-2; unclear D gene. Germline V gives CDR1 GTSNPN, CDR2 SVGIG (reference sequence). The CDR3 has 10 residues.